The rows below give T cell receptor beta chains drawn from one sample of a study of blood T cells in healthy people across ages. Each CDR3 protein is one row after TCRdb ran MiXCR on the 5' RACE reads. The data contain 1.5 million to 2 million distinct CDR3 sequences, approximately 30% of them seen just once; the ten biggest clones take up 6.5% to 8.5%. The source material was blood. All receptors come from a woman younger than 45 in good health. The CDR3 runs from the conserved cysteine through the conserved F or W. Fields, in order: CDR3 protein, CDR3 DNA, D gene, CDR3 length, V gene, J gene, clone size. The D gene is left open where the match is weak. The size field is filled for only some rows; it gives once, few, many or a size class.

cdr3_aa: CASSFGRDAGPYEQYF
cdr3_nt: TGTGCCAGCAGCTTTGGAAGAGATGCGGGGCCCTACGAGCAGTACTTC
d_call: NA
cdr3_length: 16
v_call: TRBV11-1
j_call: TRBJ2-7
clone_size: NA

cdr3_aa: CASSQGPGHFSNQPQHF
cdr3_nt: TGCGCCAGCAGCCAAGGACCGGGACACTTTAGCAATCAGCCCCAGCATTTT
d_call: NA
cdr3_length: 17
v_call: TRBV4-1
j_call: TRBJ1-5
clone_size: few

cdr3_aa: CASSPVLAGGQNEQVF
cdr3_nt: TGCGCCAGCAGCCCCGTGCTAGCGGGCGGACAAAATGAGCAGGTCTTC
d_call: TRBD2
cdr3_length: 16
v_call: TRBV4-1
j_call: TRBJ2-1
clone_size: NA

cdr3_aa: CASSQGFPAQPQHF
cdr3_nt: TGTGCCAGCAGCCAAGGGTTCCCGGCTCAGCCCCAGCATTTT
d_call: NA
cdr3_length: 14
v_call: TRBV3-1
j_call: TRBJ1-5
clone_size: NA

cdr3_aa: CASSPGDYGYTF
cdr3_nt: TGTGCCAGCAGCCCAGGGGACTATGGCTACACCTTC
d_call: NA
cdr3_length: 12
v_call: TRBV5-1
j_call: TRBJ1-2
clone_size: many

cdr3_aa: CSAPRAGTGELFF
cdr3_nt: TGCAGTGCCCCAAGGGCGGGCACCGGGGAGCTGTTTTTT
d_call: NA
cdr3_length: 13
v_call: TRBV20-1
j_call: TRBJ2-2
clone_size: NA

cdr3_aa: CASFRAGGPRTEAFF
cdr3_nt: TGTGCCAGCTTCCGGGCGGGAGGTCCGCGCACTGAAGCTTTCTTT
d_call: NA
cdr3_length: 15
v_call: TRBV5-5
j_call: TRBJ1-1
clone_size: few

cdr3_aa: CASTSRLAGGYNEQFF
cdr3_nt: TGTGCCAGCACTTCACGACTAGCGGGAGGGTACAATGAGCAGTTCTTC
d_call: TRBD2
cdr3_length: 16
v_call: TRBV6-6
j_call: TRBJ2-1
clone_size: NA

cdr3_aa: CASSLGPGTGEFAQHF
cdr3_nt: TGTGCCAGCAGTCTAGGGCCCGGGACAGGGGAGTTTGCCCAGCATTTT
d_call: TRBD1
cdr3_length: 16
v_call: TRBV12-3/TRBV12-4
j_call: TRBJ1-5
clone_size: NA

cdr3_aa: CASSPGGSAYEQYF
cdr3_nt: TGCGCCAGCAGCCCCGGGGGGTCCGCCTACGAGCAGTACTTC
d_call: TRBD2
cdr3_length: 14
v_call: TRBV4-1
j_call: TRBJ2-7
clone_size: many

cdr3_aa: CASRRGTGSQETQYF
cdr3_nt: TGTGCCAGCAGGCGGGGTACAGGGTCCCAAGAGACCCAGTACTTC
d_call: NA
cdr3_length: 15
v_call: TRBV12-3/TRBV12-4
j_call: TRBJ2-5
clone_size: few

cdr3_aa: CASSLSGREVYTDTQYF
cdr3_nt: TGTGCCAGCAGTTTATCGGGCAGGGAAGTGTACACAGATACGCAGTATTTT
d_call: NA
cdr3_length: 17
v_call: TRBV12-3/TRBV12-4
j_call: TRBJ2-3
clone_size: NA

cdr3_aa: CASSYSGAGLAKNIQYF
cdr3_nt: TGTGCCAGCAGTTACTCGGGAGCGGGGTTAGCCAAAAACATTCAGTACTTC
d_call: TRBD2
cdr3_length: 17
v_call: TRBV6-6
j_call: TRBJ2-4
clone_size: NA

cdr3_aa: CATSRAGHPYNEQFF
cdr3_nt: TGTGCCACCAGCAGAGCTGGCCACCCCTACAATGAGCAGTTCTTC
d_call: NA
cdr3_length: 15
v_call: TRBV15
j_call: TRBJ2-1
clone_size: few

cdr3_aa: CTSSSRFGQGHSGANVLTF
cdr3_nt: TGTACCAGCAGCTCAAGATTTGGGCAGGGCCACTCTGGGGCCAACGTCCTGACTTTC
d_call: NA
cdr3_length: 19
v_call: TRBV7-9
j_call: TRBJ2-6
clone_size: few

cdr3_aa: CSAGTGLSDYGYTF
cdr3_nt: TGCAGTGCTGGAACAGGGCTTAGCGACTATGGCTACACCTTC
d_call: NA
cdr3_length: 14
v_call: TRBV20-1
j_call: TRBJ1-2
clone_size: many

cdr3_aa: CASRGQGITYNEQFF
cdr3_nt: TGTGCCAGCCGGGGGCAGGGGATAACCTACAATGAGCAGTTCTTC
d_call: NA
cdr3_length: 15
v_call: TRBV6-2/TRBV6-3
j_call: TRBJ2-1
clone_size: NA

cdr3_aa: CSAPHPANSPLHF
cdr3_nt: TGCAGTGCGCCACACCCGGCCAATTCACCCCTCCACTTT
d_call: NA
cdr3_length: 13
v_call: TRBV20-1
j_call: TRBJ1-6
clone_size: NA

cdr3_aa: CVSSVADRGQPQHF
cdr3_nt: TGTGTCAGCAGCGTAGCGGACAGGGGGCAGCCCCAGCATTTT
d_call: TRBD1
cdr3_length: 14
v_call: TRBV9
j_call: TRBJ1-5
clone_size: few

cdr3_aa: CSAGPGATF
cdr3_nt: TGCAGCGCCGGACCCGGCGCCACCTTC
d_call: NA
cdr3_length: 9
v_call: TRBV29-1
j_call: TRBJ1-2
clone_size: NA

cdr3_aa: CASSSETGTGGRNIQYF
cdr3_nt: TGCGCCAGCAGCTCGGAGACCGGGACAGGGGGCAGAAACATTCAGTACTTC
d_call: TRBD1
cdr3_length: 17
v_call: TRBV5-1
j_call: TRBJ2-4
clone_size: many

cdr3_aa: CASSLRPLRDEQYF
cdr3_nt: TGTGCCAGCAGCTTAAGGCCGCTTCGGGACGAGCAGTACTTC
d_call: NA
cdr3_length: 14
v_call: TRBV7-2
j_call: TRBJ2-7
clone_size: NA

cdr3_aa: CSAWRDLPTDTRYF
cdr3_nt: TGCAGTGCTTGGAGGGACCTCCCCACAGATACGCGGTATTTT
d_call: NA
cdr3_length: 14
v_call: TRBV20-1
j_call: TRBJ2-3
clone_size: NA

cdr3_aa: CSVAQGAQGYTF
cdr3_nt: TGCAGCGTTGCACAGGGGGCACAGGGCTACACCTTC
d_call: TRBD1
cdr3_length: 12
v_call: TRBV29-1
j_call: TRBJ1-2
clone_size: many

cdr3_aa: CASSLPGAKLFF
cdr3_nt: TGTGCCAGCAGTTTACCGGGGGCGAAACTGTTTTTT
d_call: NA
cdr3_length: 12
v_call: TRBV12-3/TRBV12-4
j_call: TRBJ1-4
clone_size: NA

cdr3_aa: CARSPSGSPGELFF
cdr3_nt: TGTGCCAGGAGCCCTAGCGGGAGCCCCGGGGAGCTGTTTTTT
d_call: TRBD2
cdr3_length: 14
v_call: TRBV6-1
j_call: TRBJ2-2
clone_size: NA

cdr3_aa: CASRSRGQETQYF
cdr3_nt: TGCGCCAGCAGGTCTCGGGGCCAAGAGACCCAGTACTTC
d_call: NA
cdr3_length: 13
v_call: TRBV5-1
j_call: TRBJ2-5
clone_size: few

cdr3_aa: CASSLLGQVRETQYF
cdr3_nt: TGTGCCAGCAGTTTACTCGGGCAGGTTAGGGAGACCCAGTACTTC
d_call: NA
cdr3_length: 15
v_call: TRBV28
j_call: TRBJ2-5
clone_size: NA